A single sample is the source of the 28 T cell receptor beta chains below, sequenced in a study of regulatory T cells in long-lasting Graves disease listed by TCRdb under 2021. What the time point label conveys for this sample: persistent/refractory GD, antithyroid drugs over 5 years with positive TRAb. For both TCR sequencing and RNA sequencing, RNA was extracted from PBMCs using TRIzol. Library preparation employed multiplex PCR. These reads were obtained on an Illumina HiSeq 4000. To build TCR beta libraries, CDR3 regions were amplified by Arm-PCR using iRepertoire HTBI primers. TCRdb reran the public reads through fastp at Q25 and MiXCR, keeping productive beta chains. Rows are unified per CDR3 protein, each entry keeping the most common DNA and genes. This sample holds fewer than 400,000 distinct CDR3 sequences; about a fifth were observed only once. 20% of the sample belongs to the ten largest clones.

This specimen was peripheral blood mononuclear cells (PBMCs), taken when the disease was refractory, from a patient treated with antithyroid drugs. The source is a female donor with Graves disease.

Turning to this clonotype: This sequence may be a read error, since a much larger clone differs from it by one base. The chain has TRBV6-1 and TRBJ1-2; D ambiguous. Germline lookup yields CDR1 MNHNS and CDR2 SASEGT. The CDR3 spans 11 residues. As DNA, the CDR3 is TGTGCCGTAGCGCGTTCCTATGGCTACAACTTC. Translation gives CAVARSYGYNF.

This clonotype was recorded at least ten times. J is TRBJ1-1 and V is TRBV2, with D possibly being TRBD1 (5 bases). The CDR3 length is 15 residues. Germline CDR1 SNHLY, CDR2 FYNNEI. Trimming took 3 bases from V and 6 from J, leaving 17 bases between them. The CDR3: CASSDLGARSSEAFF. The CDR3 DNA is TGTGCCAGCAGTGATTTAGGGGCCCGGAGCTCTGAAGCTTTCTTT.

This clonotype was seen at least ten times. This sequence joins TRBV12-3 or TRBV12-4 and TRBJ2-7; 7 positions agree with TRBD1. V shed 5 bases and J 0 bases; nucleotides not matched to a gene: 4. This CDR3 region has 14 residues. The CDR3 sequence is CASSPRDSSYEQYF. The DNA of the CDR3 is TGTGCCAGCAGTCCCCGGGACAGCTCCTACGAGCAGTACTTC.

A word on this clonotype: Just one base apart from a much larger clone, this may be a read error. The J gene is TRBJ1-4, the V gene TRBV12-3 or TRBV12-4; 7 positions match TRBD1. V lost 8 bases to trimming and J lost 6 bases; unmatched junction nucleotides: 12. The CDR3 is made up of 15 amino acids. CDR3 sequence reads: CASGSRGQGDEKLFF. The CDR3 DNA sequence: TGTGCCAGCGGCTCGAGGGGTCAGGGGGATGAAAAACTGTTTTTT.

V usage is TRBV19 and J usage is TRBJ1-5, with TRBD1 matching over 10 bases. The trim removed 5 bases at V and 1 base at J, leaving 8 bases unmatched. The CDR3 covers 17 residues. Germline values: CDR1 LNHDA, CDR2 SQIVND (reference sequence). CDR3 bases: TGTGCCAGTAGTGGTCGGACAGGGGGAGCGAGCAATCAGCCCCAGCATTTT. It specifies CASSGRTGGASNQPQHF.

This clonotype has at least ten counts. V is TRBV28 and J is TRBJ1-5, with D unresolved. CDR3 length: 14 amino acids. In germline, CDR1 is MDHEN, CDR2 SYDVKM. Trimming stripped 3 bases from V and 6 bases from J, with 12 bases between. CDR3 residues: CASSLQGFGQPQHF. The CDR3 coding sequence is TGTGCCAGCAGTTTGCAAGGGTTTGGTCAGCCCCAGCATTTT.

About this clonotype itself: A much larger clonotype is one base distant, so this may be a read error. The V and J genes are TRBV20-1 and TRBJ2-4, with D possibly called TRBD1 or TRBD2 (5 bases each). Looked up from germline, CDR1 is DFQATT and CDR2 is SNEGSKA (reference sequence). The length of the CDR3 is 16 residues. V was pared by 0 bases and J by 5 bases, with 17 bases between. In nucleotides, the CDR3 is TGCAGTGCTAGAGATAGTGCCGGGACCCCCCAAAACATTCAGTACTTC. As protein: CSARDSAGTPQNIQYF.

V gene TRBV6-1 combines with J gene TRBJ1-2, with D possibly matching TRBD1 (6 bases). This CDR3 comprises 14 residues. Germline-derived CDR1 and CDR2 are MNHNS and SASEGT. V was clipped by 8 bases and J by 4 bases, with 17 bases between them. In DNA, the CDR3 is TGTGCCAGCGCAAATTCCGGGGGCCTCTATGGCTACACCTTC. Translating gives CASANSGGLYGYTF.

This clonotype was seen once. V gene TRBV27 combines with J gene TRBJ2-5; TRBD2 agrees at 16 bases. The J segment lost 5 bases and the V segment lost 6 bases, leaving 12 bases of the junction unmatched. CDR1 and CDR2 from the germline V gene are MNHEY and SMNVEV (reference sequence). The CDR3 loop spans 18 amino acids. The CDR3 protein is CASSLGGTSGRVGETQYF. DNA for the CDR3: TGTGCCAGCAGCCTTGGGGGGACTAGCGGGAGGGTCGGGGAGACCCAGTACTTC.

In its sample, this clonotype was seen once. Given a much more abundant clone one base away, this may be a read error. V usage is TRBV12-3 or TRBV12-4 and J usage is TRBJ1-2; D gene uncertain. This CDR3 region has 14 residues. CDR3 sequence reads: CASIAGRANYGYAF. In DNA, the CDR3 is TGTGCCAGCATTGCGGGCCGAGCTAACTATGGCTACGCCTTC.

This clonotype has a handful of counts. The genes are TRBV9 and TRBJ2-7, with a weak D call TRBD2 (6 bases). This CDR3 is 14 amino acids long. V lost 2 bases and J lost 2, with 11 bases in between. The germline V gene encodes CDR1 SGDLS and CDR2 YYNGEE. The CDR3 DNA is TGTGCCAGCAGCGTCGGGAGTCTGGCCTACGAGCAGTACTTC. Its translation: CASSVGSLAYEQYF.

Only a few counts were recorded for this clonotype. The genes are TRBV19 and TRBJ1-1; D is uncertain. This CDR3 has 12 amino acids. V lost 7 bases to trimming and J lost 1 base, with 7 bases between them. Germline CDR1 LNHDA, CDR2 SQIVND (reference sequence). CDR3 DNA sequence: TGTGCCAGTACGATGGGGAACACTGAAGCTTTCTTT. This gives the protein CASTMGNTEAFF.

This chain connects TRBV7-9 to TRBJ2-7; 7 bases line up with TRBD1. Germline CDR1 SEHNR, CDR2 FQNEAQ (reference sequence). V shed 5 bases, J shed 0 bases, and the junction held 10 bases outside the gene matches. There are 16 residues in the CDR3. The CDR3 bases are TGTGCCAGCAGCGTTTCCGGGACAGAGAGCTCCTACGAGCAGTACTTC. Translation: CASSVSGTESSYEQYF.

This rearrangement joins TRBV19 to TRBJ1-5, with a weak D call TRBD1 (5 bases). CDR1 LNHDA and CDR2 SQIVND come from the germline V gene (reference sequence). V was cut by 6 bases and J by 1 base, with 13 bases left in between. The CDR3 is 15 residues long. The DNA of the CDR3 is TGTGCCAGTAGGACAGCCGAGATAAGCAATCAGCCCCAGCATTTT. This encodes CASRTAEISNQPQHF. Based on the CDR3 plus reference TRBV19 and TRBJ1-5, the full variable domain is DGGITQSPKYLFRKEGQNVTLSCEQNLNHDAMYWYRQDPGQGLRLIYYSQIVNDFQKGDIAEGYSVSREKKESFPLTVTSAQKNPTAFYLCASRTAEISNQPQHFGDGTRLSIL.

This clonotype was found many times. The chain uses TRBV27 and TRBJ2-7, with TRBD1 matching 7 bases. The junction had 16 bases not matched to a gene; V was cut back by 6 bases and J by 2 bases. This CDR3 is 17 amino acids long. Looked up from germline, CDR1 is MNHEY and CDR2 is SMNVEV (reference sequence). CDR3 sequence reads: CASSPLITGASTYEQYF. CDR3 in DNA: TGTGCCAGCAGCCCTCTAATCACAGGGGCCTCAACCTACGAGCAGTACTTC.

The genes are TRBV7-3 and TRBJ2-2; D not certain. This CDR3 comprises 13 residues. Trimming removed 5 bases at V and 6 bases at J, with 10 bases between. Per germline, CDR1 SGHTA and CDR2 FQGTGA. CDR3 in DNA: TGTGCCAGCAGCCCAACCCGGGCCGGGGAGCTGTTTTTT. This translates into CASSPTRAGELFF. Complete variable domain (other parts from reference TRBV7-3 and TRBJ2-2): GAGVSQTPSNKVTEKGKYVELRCDPISGHTALYWYRQSLGQGPEFLIYFQGTGAADDSGLPNDRFFAVRPEGSVSTLKIQRTERGDSAVYLCASSPTRAGELFFGEGSRLTVL.

The chain links TRBV7-9 to TRBJ1-6; no clear D. The V gene lost 5 bases and the J gene lost 5 bases, with 10 bases spanning the gap. The CDR3 totals 14 residues. The germline gives CDR1 SEHNR, CDR2 FQNEAQ (reference sequence). CDR3 in amino acids: CASSLTNDNSPLHF. CDR3 DNA: TGTGCCAGCAGCCTTACCAATGATAATTCACCCCTCCACTTT.

The V gene is TRBV11-2, the J gene TRBJ1-5; D is undetermined. The CDR3 sequence is 16 residues long. Deletions cut 0 bases from V and 6 bases from J, with 15 bases between. Germline V gene lookup returns CDR1 SGHAT and CDR2 FQNNGV. The CDR3 sequence is CASSLDASGNTQPQHF. CDR3 nucleotide sequence: TGTGCCAGCAGCTTAGATGCGTCGGGTAACACTCAGCCCCAGCATTTT.

This clonotype was seen more than once but under ten times. The genes are TRBV29-1 and TRBJ1-1; D is unclear. In germline, CDR1 is SQVTM, CDR2 ANQGSEA. Trimming stripped 3 bases from V and 3 bases from J, with 11 bases between. The CDR3 is 13 amino acids. CDR3 region: CSVEGRLDTEAFF. The CDR3 coding sequence is TGCAGCGTTGAGGGCAGGTTGGACACTGAAGCTTTCTTT.

The rearrangement uses TRBV2 and TRBJ2-1; D remains unclear. The CDR3 totals 10 residues. In germline, CDR1 is SNHLY, CDR2 FYNNEI. Trimming cost V 6 bases and J 7 bases, with 4 bases left between them. The CDR3 spells CASRGNEQFF. The CDR3 nucleotides are TGTGCCAGCAGAGGGAATGAGCAGTTCTTC.

This clonotype was observed a few times. V gene TRBV4-3 combines with J gene TRBJ2-5, with TRBD1 identical over 10 bases. Trimming took 0 bases from V and 4 from J; bases not matched to a gene: 2. The CDR3 runs 15 residues. From germline, CDR1 is LGHNA and CDR2 YSLEER. As DNA, the CDR3 is TGCGCCAGCAGCCAAGAAAGGACAGGGGGAGAGACCCAGTACTTC. Its protein is CASSQERTGGETQYF.

This clonotype was found a few times. V is TRBV19 and J is TRBJ1-1; D gene uncertain. CDR3 length: 16 amino acids. Germline CDR1 is LNHDA and CDR2 is SQIVND (reference sequence). V was cut by 4 bases and J by 0 bases, with 15 bases left in between. CDR3 region: CASSTSLGIMNTEAFF. The CDR3 DNA is TGTGCCAGTAGTACGTCCCTTGGGATAATGAACACTGAAGCTTTCTTT.

The CDR3 DNA reads as TGTGCCAGCTCACTTACCCTAAATCTAGGGGAAACGGACGGGGAGCTGTTTTTT. This codes for CASSLTLNLGETDGELFF. This chain joins TRBV18 and TRBJ2-2; D might be TRBD1 (5 bases). This CDR3 spans 18 amino acids. Trimming pared 4 bases from V and 7 bases from J, leaving 25 bases between. Per germline, CDR1 KGHSH and CDR2 LQKENI.

This clonotype was seen a few times. V gene TRBV5-1 combines with J gene TRBJ2-2; the D gene is possibly TRBD1 (5 bases). CDR1 and CDR2 (germline): SGHRS, YFSETQ. Trimming shortened V by 5 bases and J by 3 bases, and 11 bases separated the two germline ends. CDR3 length equals 14 residues. The CDR3 is CASRGPVDTGELFF. The CDR3 bases are TGCGCCAGCAGGGGGCCGGTCGACACCGGGGAGCTGTTTTTT. Together with reference TRBV5-1 and TRBJ2-2, the CDR3 gives the full variable domain: KAGVTQTPRYLIKTRGQQVTLSCSPISGHRSVSWYQQTPGQGLQFLFEYFSETQRNKGNFPGRFSGRQFSNSRSEMNVSTLELGDSALYLCASRGPVDTGELFFGEGSRLTVL.

The CDR3 loop reads CASSQDRAGAPYEQYF. The CDR3 bases are TGTGCCAGCAGCCAAGATCGAGCGGGAGCCCCCTACGAGCAGTACTTC. V gene TRBV3-1 combines with J gene TRBJ2-7; TRBD2 matches 8 bases. The V gene's germline CDR1 is LGHDT and CDR2 YNNKEL (reference sequence). This CDR3 contains 16 residues. With V trimmed by 0 bases and J by 2 bases, 6 bases remained unmatched.

Points on this clonotype: A much larger clone is a single base away; this may be a read error. The rearrangement uses TRBV11-2 and TRBJ2-2, with D maybe TRBD1 (5 bases). This CDR3 has 13 amino acids. From germline, CDR1 is SGHAT and CDR2 FQNNGV. This CDR3 is CACSLARAGELFF. The DNA of the CDR3 is TGTGCCTGCAGCTTAGCCAGGGCCGGGGAGCTGTTTTTT.

This clonotype appeared a few times. This chain connects TRBV7-2 to TRBJ1-1; D might be TRBD1 (5 bases). The germline V and J ends were trimmed by 1 base and 6 bases, with 15 bases remaining between them. The CDR3 is made up of 15 amino acids. The V gene's germline CDR1 is SGHTA and CDR2 FQGNSA. As DNA, the CDR3 is TGTGCCAGCAGCTTAGTAAGGGGCGCAGCTTCTGAAGCTTTCTTT. Its translation: CASSLVRGAASEAFF.

The V and J genes are TRBV7-9 and TRBJ2-7; 9 bases fit TRBD2. CDR3 size: 16 residues. CDR1 and CDR2 from the germline V gene are SEHNR and FQNEAQ (reference sequence). V dropped 5 bases and J dropped 2; count of bases not matched to a gene: 10. The CDR3 bases are TGTGCCAGCAGCCCCGGGGGTATAGCGGGAGCCTACGAGCAGTACTTC. This sequence encodes CASSPGGIAGAYEQYF. Filled out from reference TRBV7-9 and TRBJ2-7, the complete variable domain reads DTGVSQNPRHKITKRGQNVTFRCDPISEHNRLYWYRQTLGQGPEFLTYFQNEAQLEKSRLLSDRFSAERPKGSFSTLEIQRTEQGDSAMYLCASSPGGIAGAYEQYFGPGTRLTVT.